A selection of T cell receptor beta chains follows, all from one sample in a study of blood T cell repertoires in COVID-19. Libraries were prepared by immunoSEQ multiplex PCR; TCRdb keeps only in-frame clonotypes and omits some of them. The sample lists about 250,000 clones; 85% were seen once. Sequenced: PBMCs or T cells enriched from blood (not recorded which). The source is a woman aged 50 to 60 with acute COVID-19. Each CDR3 is given with its conserved first and last residue. Fields, in order: V gene, CDR3 protein.

>TRBV19
CASSFTGTGTYEQYF
>TRBV10-3
CAISQGGYEQYF
>TRBV2
CASMGPSATEAFF
>TRBV5-1
CASSPMPGGDYNEQFF
>TRBV2
CASRGQGGMAYEQYF
>TRBV30
CATRRADTQYF
>TRBV28
CASSQDSGWTEAFF
>TRBV12-5
CASGSRDSGGWDTQYF
>TRBV7-3
CASSLSRDRAETQYF
>TRBV5-1
CASSWIVSGGNTDTQYF
>TRBV7-9
CASSLSQGRNSPLHF
>TRBV18
CASAGDRGNDYGYTF
>TRBV19
CASSSGGDSGNTIYF
>TRBV4-3
CASSQDAPHGGYNSPLHF
>TRBV7-8
CASSPGTVSQPQHF
>TRBV9
CASSVGGTSGQETQYF